Below are 10 T cell receptor beta chains sequenced from a single sample in a study of blood T cell repertoires in COVID-19. Method: immunoSEQ multiplex PCR; TCRdb's copy keeps in-frame clones and lacks some. The sample shows approximately 90,000 clones, 78% of them seen only once. Sequenced material: peripheral blood. The receptors originated from a man between 65 and 80 years old with COVID-19, enrolled during active disease.

The rearrangement uses TRBV7-2 and TRBJ1-3, with TRBD1 as a possible D gene (5 bases). CDR1 SGHTA and CDR2 FQGNSA come from the germline V gene. CDR3 size: 13 residues. Between the trimmed V and J ends, which lost 3 bases and 7 bases, there was a span of 10 bases. For the CDR3, the DNA is TGTGCCAGCAGCTTTATCGGGGGGAACACCATATATTTT. Residues: CASSFIGGNTIYF.

The rearrangement uses TRBV5-1 and TRBJ2-7; 10 bases align to TRBD1. The length of the CDR3 is 14 residues. V was pared by 2 bases and J by 5 bases, with 4 bases of the junction left unmatched. Per germline, CDR1 SGHRS and CDR2 YFSETQ. The CDR3 reads CASSLKGTGDEQYF. The CDR3, as DNA: TGCGCCAGCAGCTTAAAGGGGACAGGGGACGAGCAGTACTTC.

A few counts support this clone. The chain has TRBV19 and TRBJ2-7; 7 nucleotides align to TRBD1. CDR3 length equals 13 residues. J gave up 5 bases and V 5 bases, and 6 bases lay outside the gene matches. Germline CDR1 LNHDA, CDR2 SQIVND (reference sequence). DNA for the CDR3: TGTGCCAGTAGTGGTTGGGACAGCCACGAGCAGTACTTC. The encoded protein is CASSGWDSHEQYF.

The chain recombines TRBV7-2 with TRBJ1-1, with D possibly matching TRBD1 (6 bases). Per the germline V gene, CDR1 is SGHTA and CDR2 is FQGNSA. The CDR3 is 13 residues long. V lost 6 bases and J lost 6, with 14 bases in between. The CDR3 coding sequence is TGTGCCAGCAGGCCAGTTGGGGGCGCTGAAGCTTTCTTT. This sequence encodes CASRPVGGAEAFF. Variable domain in full (rest from reference TRBV7-2 and TRBJ1-1): GAGVSQSPSNKVTEKGKDVELRCDPISGHTALYWYRQSLGQGLEFLIYFQGNSAPDKSGLPSDRFSAERTGGSVSTLTIQRTQQEDSAVYLCASRPVGGAEAFFGQGTRLTVV.

The chain couples TRBV19 to TRBJ1-2; the D gene is possibly TRBD1 (5 bases). V lost 8 bases and J lost 6, with 16 bases in between. The germline CDR1 and CDR2 sequences are LNHDA and SQIVND (reference sequence). The CDR3 runs 13 residues. CDR3: CASFRRGLDGYTF. CDR3 coding DNA: TGTGCCAGTTTCCGTCGGGGACTCGATGGCTACACCTTC.

The chain has TRBV5-1 and TRBJ2-2; TRBD2 matches 11 bases. Germline CDR1 and CDR2: SGHRS and YFSETQ. Germline trimming cut 3 bases from V and 8 bases from J; bases unmatched to any gene: 6. The CDR3 covers 15 residues. CDR3 sequence (DNA): TGCGCCAGCAGCTGGGGACTAGCGGTTGTTGGGGAGCTGTTTTTT. This sequence encodes CASSWGLAVVGELFF.

The rearrangement uses TRBV19 and TRBJ1-2, with D unclear. V was pared by 5 bases and J by 4 bases, with 17 bases between. The CDR3 loop spans 15 amino acids. In germline, CDR1 is LNHDA, CDR2 SQIVND (reference sequence). CDR3 in amino acids: CASSVTDTVLYGYTF. As DNA, the CDR3 is TGTGCCAGTAGTGTGACCGACACTGTCCTCTATGGCTACACCTTC.

This clone was detected only a few times. The chain carries TRBV18 and TRBJ1-5; 9 bases match TRBD1. Trimming removed 6 bases from V and 6 bases from J; junction bases left unmatched: 12. The CDR3 covers 16 residues. Looked up from germline, CDR1 is KGHSH and CDR2 is LQKENI. CDR3 coding DNA: TGTGCCAGCTCTACGGGGATTACAGGGGGCGGTCAGCCCCAGCATTTT. Amino acids: CASSTGITGGGQPQHF.

V gene TRBV29-1 combines with J gene TRBJ2-1, with 12 bases lining up with TRBD2. This CDR3 is 14 amino acids long. Germline loops: CDR1 SQVTM, CDR2 ANQGSEA. With V trimmed by 8 bases and J by 0 bases, 2 bases remained unmatched. The CDR3 protein is CSTTSGSSYNEQFF. CDR3 sequence (DNA): TGCAGCACGACTAGCGGGAGCTCCTACAATGAGCAGTTCTTC.

This sequence joins TRBV3-1 (or the pseudogene TRBV3-2) and TRBJ2-6, with D perhaps matching TRBD1 (5 bases). Trimming pared 7 bases from V and 0 bases from J, leaving 10 bases between. Germline CDR1 is LGHDT and CDR2 is YNNKEL (reference sequence). This CDR3 spans 15 amino acids. The CDR3: CASTIQGSGANVLTF. CDR3 in DNA: TGTGCCAGCACCATCCAGGGCTCTGGGGCCAACGTCCTGACTTTC.